The rows below give T cell receptor beta chains drawn from one sample of a study of cytomegalovirus exposure and HLA in healthy donors. Method: immunoSEQ multiplex PCR; TCRdb's copy keeps in-frame clones and lacks some. The sample records around 200,000 clones, 80% to 85% being singletons. Sample: PBMCs. The source is a woman between 40 and 50 years old in good health and CMV-seronegative. Both conserved end residues are part of each CDR3. The order of the fields is CDR3 DNA, CDR3 protein, clone size, V gene, J gene, D gene. The D gene is left open where the match is weak. Expanded clones get a size class; other rows say once, few or many, or leave the size out.

DNA: TGTGCCAGCAGCTTAGGACAGGCGGTTAGGGAAAAACTGTTTTTT; CDR3: CASSLGQAVREKLFF; size: -; V: TRBV7-9; J: TRBJ1-4; D: -
DNA: TGTGCCAGCAGGAGACAGGGTGGAAATTCACCCCTCCACTTT; CDR3: CASRRQGGNSPLHF; size: -; V: TRBV6-5; J: TRBJ1-6; D: TRBD1
DNA: TGTGCCAGCTCACCTGAAGGGGTATCGAACACCATATATTTT; CDR3: CASSPEGVSNTIYF; size: -; V: TRBV18; J: TRBJ1-3; D: -
DNA: TGTGCCAGCAGTGGGGGGGACTACACTAGCACAGATACGCAGTATTTT; CDR3: CASSGGDYTSTDTQYF; size: once; V: TRBV27; J: TRBJ2-3; D: TRBD2
DNA: TGTGCCAGCAGCATGCCCACGGGACTAGGGAACACCGGGGAGCTGTTTTTT; CDR3: CASSMPTGLGNTGELFF; size: few; V: TRBV13; J: TRBJ2-2; D: TRBD2
DNA: TGTGCCAGCAGCTTGGCATTTGGGACAGGGGCTGCTGGCTACACCTTC; CDR3: CASSLAFGTGAAGYTF; size: -; V: TRBV5-8; J: TRBJ1-2; D: TRBD1
DNA: TGTGCCTGGAGTGCCCTCGTGGCAGTTAACTATGGCTACACCTTC; CDR3: CAWSALVAVNYGYTF; size: -; V: TRBV30; J: TRBJ1-2; D: -
DNA: TGTGCCAGCAGTGAACCCGCGGGGGGGCTGTACACCGGGGAGCTGTTTTTT; CDR3: CASSEPAGGLYTGELFF; size: -; V: TRBV6-1; J: TRBJ2-2; D: TRBD2
DNA: TGTGCCAGCAGCCCCGGGACAGGGGCCTACGAGCAGTACTTC; CDR3: CASSPGTGAYEQYF; size: -; V: TRBV28; J: TRBJ2-7; D: TRBD1
DNA: TGTGCCAGTAGTATGGCTACCAGGGGCACTGAAGCTTTCTTT; CDR3: CASSMATRGTEAFF; size: -; V: TRBV19; J: TRBJ1-1; D: -